These 9 T cell receptor beta chains came from one sample sequenced in a study of cytomegalovirus exposure and HLA in healthy donors. PCR employed 60 Vbeta and 13 Jbeta primers. The table came from immunoSEQ multiplex PCR; TCRdb's copy has only in-frame clones and leaves some out. The repertoire holds 100,000 to 120,000 clones, with 70% to 85% as singletons. Material: PBMCs. These receptors were collected from a man between 25 and 39 years old in good health and CMV-seropositive.

Worth noting for this clone: The junction differs from germline at one of its ends, possibly a read error. The rearrangement joins TRBV4-1 to TRBJ2-7; 7 nucleotides align to TRBD1. Germline CDR1 is MGHRA and CDR2 is YSYEKL. The CDR3 consists of 15 residues. CDR3 amino acids: CASSPDRATRYEQYF. As DNA, the CDR3 is TGTGCCAGCAGCCCCGACAGGGCCACCCGCTACGAGCAGTACTTC.

The table lists this clone with a few counts. V and J are TRBV4-1 and TRBJ2-7; 9 nucleotides match TRBD1. This CDR3 region has 14 residues. Germline CDR1 reads MGHRA; CDR2 reads YSYEKL. With 4 bases clipped from V and 1 base from J, the junction kept 2 bases outside the gene matches. CDR3 nucleotide sequence: TGCGCCAGCAGCCCAGGGACAGGGTCCTACGAGCAGTACTTC. The encoded protein is CASSPGTGSYEQYF.

This clone was seen only a few times. The chain links TRBV19 to TRBJ2-6; tentatively, D is TRBD1 (5 bases). CDR1 and CDR2 (germline): LNHDA, SQIVND (reference sequence). V lost 7 bases, J lost 0 bases, and 10 bases lay in between. This CDR3 has 15 amino acids. DNA of the CDR3: TGTGCCAGTAACTTGGGGCACTCTGGGGCCAACGTCCTGACTTTC. Residues: CASNLGHSGANVLTF.

This clone was counted between two and nine times. The chain carries TRBV7-3 and TRBJ2-5; 7 nucleotides match TRBD2. The CDR3 extends over 14 amino acids. V lost 1 base to trimming and J lost 4 bases; unmatched junction nucleotides: 3. Germline loops: CDR1 SGHTA, CDR2 FQGTGA. The CDR3 nucleotides read TGTGCCAGCAGCTTAATCGGGGGGTCAGAGACCCAGTACTTC. This encodes CASSLIGGSETQYF. Filled out from reference TRBV7-3 and TRBJ2-5, the complete variable domain reads GAGVSQTPSNKVTEKGKYVELRCDPISGHTALYWYRQSLGQGPEFLIYFQGTGAADDSGLPNDRFFAVRPEGSVSTLKIQRTERGDSAVYLCASSLIGGSETQYFGPGTRLLVL.

The rearrangement links TRBV27 to TRBJ2-7; possibly TRBD1 for D (6 bases). The V end was cut by 5 bases, the J end by 3 bases, with 17 bases between. Germline V CDR1 and CDR2: MNHEY, SMNVEV (reference sequence). The CDR3 loop spans 15 amino acids. The CDR3 DNA is TGTGCCAGCAGTAAGACCGCAGGGGCCGGCTACGAGCAGTACTTC. Translated, it gives CASSKTAGAGYEQYF.

The chain uses TRBV19 and TRBJ2-3; no definite D call. V lost 6 bases to trimming and J lost 3 bases, with 4 bases between them. Germline lookup yields CDR1 LNHDA and CDR2 SQIVND (reference sequence). The CDR3 has 11 residues. Here the CDR3 DNA reads TGTGCCAGTAGCCGGACAGATACGCAGTATTTT. This codes for CASSRTDTQYF.

For this clone: The germline gene is not matched at one end of the junction; a read error may be the cause. The chain has TRBV7-7 and TRBJ2-5; TRBD2 agrees at 9 bases. The CDR3 is made up of 13 amino acids. Germline V gives CDR1 SSHAT, CDR2 FNYEAQ (reference sequence). This chain's CDR3 is CASSPRGGETQYF. The CDR3 DNA reads TGTGCTAGCAGCCCGCGGGGGGGAGAGACCCAGTACTTC.

V gene TRBV29-1 combines with J gene TRBJ2-7, with TRBD1 matching 8 bases. The CDR3 is made up of 13 amino acids. The V gene end was trimmed by 6 bases and the J gene end by 0 bases; junction bases not matched to a gene: 4. Germline CDR1 reads SQVTM; CDR2 reads ANQGSEA. The CDR3 DNA sequence: TGCAGCGTAAGGACAGGGTCCTCCTACGAGCAGTACTTC. Protein: CSVRTGSSYEQYF.

The chain combines TRBV6-6 with TRBJ2-4, with 10 bases matching TRBD2. Unmatched junction bases numbered 18, after V lost 6 bases and J lost 16 bases. This CDR3 region has 15 residues. Germline values: CDR1 MNHNY, CDR2 SVGAGI (reference sequence). The CDR3 loop is CASSPPSGGHFGVYF. CDR3 coding DNA: TGTGCCAGCAGCCCCCCTAGCGGGGGTCACTTTGGGGTATACTTC.